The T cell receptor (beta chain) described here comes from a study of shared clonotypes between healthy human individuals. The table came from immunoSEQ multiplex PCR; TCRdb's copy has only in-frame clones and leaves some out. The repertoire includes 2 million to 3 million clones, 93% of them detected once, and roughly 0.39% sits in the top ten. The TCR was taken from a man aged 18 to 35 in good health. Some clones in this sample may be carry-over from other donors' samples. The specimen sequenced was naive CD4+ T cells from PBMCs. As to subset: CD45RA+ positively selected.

The CDR3: CAISTGRERNEQYF. The CDR3 DNA is TGTGCCATCAGTACAGGGAGGGAAAGGAACGAGCAGTACTTC. The chain uses TRBV10-3 and TRBJ2-5, with a weak D call TRBD2 (7 bases). The closer fit of TRBJ2-7 to the DNA end suggests the J call may be wrong. CDR1 is ENHRY and CDR2 is SYGVKD in the germline V gene. This CDR3 region has 14 residues.